This entry lists 6 T cell receptor beta chains sequenced from one sample in a study of blood T cell repertoires in COVID-19. Only in-frame clones appear in the TCRdb table, and some are missing; sequencing was by immunoSEQ multiplex PCR. The sample has under 300,000 clones, about 82% seen once. The sequencing input was peripheral blood. The receptors shown here come from a woman aged 55-70 years with active or convalescent COVID-19.

The rearrangement uses TRBV19 and TRBJ1-6, with 7 bases lining up with TRBD1. Germline trimming cut 8 bases from V and 10 bases from J; bases unmatched to any gene: 14. The CDR3 has 15 amino acids. Germline assignment: CDR1 LNHDA and CDR2 SQIVND (reference sequence). The CDR3 coding sequence is TGTGCCAGTGGAGGGGCAGGGGGAACGGAATCACCCCTCCACTTT. Translation gives CASGGAGGTESPLHF.

The genes are TRBV5-1 and TRBJ2-1; TRBD2 matches 13 bases. The CDR3 has 16 residues. V was pared by 0 bases and J by 10 bases, with 7 bases of the junction left unmatched. The germline CDR1 and CDR2 sequences are SGHRS and YFSETQ. The CDR3 bases are TGCGCCAGCAGCTTGGAGGGGACTAGCGGGATTGACGAGCAGTTCTTC. Translation: CASSLEGTSGIDEQFF.

The CDR3 spells CASSLDRGFTDTQYF. For the CDR3, the DNA is TGTGCCAGCAGCTTGGACAGGGGCTTTACAGATACGCAGTATTTT. This sequence joins TRBV5-6 and TRBJ2-3, with 7 bases that match TRBD1. Germline V CDR1 and CDR2: SGHDT, YYEEEE. This CDR3 spans 15 amino acids. J was trimmed by 3 bases and V by 0 bases; bases with no gene match: 4.

In this sample, this clone turned up once. The rearrangement joins TRBV5-8 to TRBJ1-1; 8 positions agree with TRBD1. Trimming removed 4 bases from V and 3 bases from J; junction bases left unmatched: 5. The CDR3 is made up of 14 amino acids. Germline values: CDR1 SGHTS, CDR2 YDEGEE. CDR3 sequence reads: CASSPSGGDTEAFF. The CDR3 nucleotides are TGTGCCAGCAGCCCGTCAGGGGGCGACACTGAAGCTTTCTTT.

The rearrangement links TRBV3-1 (or the pseudogene TRBV3-2) to TRBJ2-1; TRBD2 matches at 10 bases. This CDR3 is built from 16 residues. CDR1 is LGHDT, CDR2 YNNKEL, per germline (reference sequence). V lost 4 bases, J lost 0 bases, and 3 bases stayed unmatched. The CDR3: CASSRGLAFSYNEQFF. As DNA, the CDR3 is TGTGCCAGCAGCCGGGGACTAGCGTTCTCCTACAATGAGCAGTTCTTC.

This clone was observed a single time. The rearrangement uses TRBV5-1 and TRBJ1-3; D not certain. Germline CDR1 is SGHRS and CDR2 is YFSETQ. The CDR3 contains 15 residues. The V end was cut by 4 bases, the J end by 0 bases, with 11 bases between. DNA for the CDR3: TGCGCCAGCAGCACCCAAAGCCCCTCTGGAAACACCATATATTTT. Amino acids: CASSTQSPSGNTIYF.